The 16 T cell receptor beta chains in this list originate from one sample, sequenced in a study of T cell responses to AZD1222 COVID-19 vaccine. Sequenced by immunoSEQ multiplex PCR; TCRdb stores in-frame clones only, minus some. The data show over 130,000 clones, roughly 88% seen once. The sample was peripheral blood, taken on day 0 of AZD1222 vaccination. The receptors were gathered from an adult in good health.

CDR3 coding DNA: TGTGCCACCAGCAGGGACCCAGGGTTAACTAATGAAAAACTGTTTTTT. Amino acid sequence: CATSRDPGLTNEKLFF. This chain uses TRBV15 with TRBJ1-4; a weak D match, TRBD1 (5 bases). V was pared by 3 bases and J by 1 base, with 12 bases between. Germline V gives CDR1 LNHNV, CDR2 YYDKDF (reference sequence). This CDR3 has 16 residues. The variable domain in full, with the rest retrieved from reference TRBV15 and TRBJ1-4, is DAMVIQNPRYQVTQFGKPVTLSCSQTLNHNVMYWYQQKSSQAPKLLFHYYDKDFNNEADTPDNFQSRRPNTSFCFLDIRSPGLGDTAMYLCATSRDPGLTNEKLFFGSGTQLSVL.

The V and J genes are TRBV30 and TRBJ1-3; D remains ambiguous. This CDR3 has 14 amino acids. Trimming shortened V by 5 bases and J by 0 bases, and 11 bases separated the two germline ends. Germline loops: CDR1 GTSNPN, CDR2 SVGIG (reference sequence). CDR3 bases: TGTGCCTGGGGGTTGAGTCTCTCTGGAAACACCATATATTTT. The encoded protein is CAWGLSLSGNTIYF.

The CDR3 is CASSLVQTTYEQYF. As DNA, the CDR3 is TGTGCCAGCAGCTTAGTACAGACGACCTACGAGCAGTACTTC. This rearrangement joins TRBV7-8 to TRBJ2-7; D is ambiguous. The CDR3 extends over 14 amino acids. Germline CDR1 is SGHVS and CDR2 is FQNEAQ. V lost 1 base to trimming and J lost 2 bases, with 9 bases between them.

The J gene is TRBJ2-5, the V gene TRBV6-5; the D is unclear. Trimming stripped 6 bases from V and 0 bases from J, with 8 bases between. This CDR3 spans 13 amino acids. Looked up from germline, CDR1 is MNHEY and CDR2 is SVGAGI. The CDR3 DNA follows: TGTGCCAGCAGCCCCGAGTACCAAGAGACCCAGTACTTC. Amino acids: CASSPEYQETQYF.

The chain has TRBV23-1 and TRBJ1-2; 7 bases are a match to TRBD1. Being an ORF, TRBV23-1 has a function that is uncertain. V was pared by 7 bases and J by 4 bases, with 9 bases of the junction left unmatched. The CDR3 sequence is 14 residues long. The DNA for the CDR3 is TGCGCCAGCACCGGGACAGAGGGATTCTATGGCTACACCTTC. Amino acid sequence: CASTGTEGFYGYTF.

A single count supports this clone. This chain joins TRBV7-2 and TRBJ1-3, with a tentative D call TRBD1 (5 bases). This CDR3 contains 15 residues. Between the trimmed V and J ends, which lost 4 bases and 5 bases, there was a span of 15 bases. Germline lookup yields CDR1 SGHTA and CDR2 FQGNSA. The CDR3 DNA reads TGTGCCAGCAGCTCCACTACAGGTGGCAGAAACACCATATATTTT. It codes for CASSSTTGGRNTIYF.

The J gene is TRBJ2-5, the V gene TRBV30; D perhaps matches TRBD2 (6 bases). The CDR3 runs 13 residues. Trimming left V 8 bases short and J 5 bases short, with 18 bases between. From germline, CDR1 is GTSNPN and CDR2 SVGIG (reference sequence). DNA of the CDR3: TGTGCCCGGGGAGGAACCTCTTGGGAGACCCAGTACTTC. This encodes CARGGTSWETQYF.

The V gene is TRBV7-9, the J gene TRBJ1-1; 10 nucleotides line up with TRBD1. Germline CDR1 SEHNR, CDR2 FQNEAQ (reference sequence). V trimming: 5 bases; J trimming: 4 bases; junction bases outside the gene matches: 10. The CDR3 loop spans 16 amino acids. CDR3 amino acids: CASSPAIGQGGTEAFF. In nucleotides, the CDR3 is TGTGCCAGCAGCCCGGCAATTGGACAGGGGGGCACTGAAGCTTTCTTT.

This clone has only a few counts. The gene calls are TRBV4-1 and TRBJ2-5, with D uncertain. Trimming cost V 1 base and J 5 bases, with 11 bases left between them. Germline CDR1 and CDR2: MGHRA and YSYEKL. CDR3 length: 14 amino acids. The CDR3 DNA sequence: TGCGCCAGCAGCCAAGGGACGGCCGAGGAGACCCAGTACTTC. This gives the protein CASSQGTAEETQYF.

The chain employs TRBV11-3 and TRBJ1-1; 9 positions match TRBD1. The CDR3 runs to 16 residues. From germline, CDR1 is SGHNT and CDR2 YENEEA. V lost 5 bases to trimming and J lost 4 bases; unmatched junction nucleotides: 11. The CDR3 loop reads CASSRNLGQGRTEAFF. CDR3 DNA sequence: TGTGCCAGCAGCCGCAATTTAGGACAGGGGCGCACTGAAGCTTTCTTT.

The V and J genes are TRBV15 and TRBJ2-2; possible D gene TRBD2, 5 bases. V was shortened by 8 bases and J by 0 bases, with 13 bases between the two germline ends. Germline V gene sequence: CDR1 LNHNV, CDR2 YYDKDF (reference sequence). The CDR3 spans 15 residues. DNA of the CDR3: TGTGCCACCCGGGGTGGTCAGCCGAACACCGGGGAGCTGTTTTTT. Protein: CATRGGQPNTGELFF.

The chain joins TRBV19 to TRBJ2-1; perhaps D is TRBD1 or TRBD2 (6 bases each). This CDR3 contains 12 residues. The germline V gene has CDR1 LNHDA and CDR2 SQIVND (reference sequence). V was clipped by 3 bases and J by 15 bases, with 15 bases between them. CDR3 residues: CASSMGGASMFF. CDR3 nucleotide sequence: TGTGCCAGTAGTATGGGGGGCGCTAGTATGTTCTTC.

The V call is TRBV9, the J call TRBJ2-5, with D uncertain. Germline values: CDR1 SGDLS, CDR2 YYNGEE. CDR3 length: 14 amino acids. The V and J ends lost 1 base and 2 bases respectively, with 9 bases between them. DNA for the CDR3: TGTGCCAGCAGCGTAAGTGTACAACAAGAGACCCAGTACTTC. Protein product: CASSVSVQQETQYF.

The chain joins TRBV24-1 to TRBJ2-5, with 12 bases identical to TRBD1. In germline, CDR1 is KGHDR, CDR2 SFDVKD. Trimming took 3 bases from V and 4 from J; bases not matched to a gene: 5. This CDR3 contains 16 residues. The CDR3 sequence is CATSDTGTGGAETQYF. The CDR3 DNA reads TGTGCCACCAGTGATACCGGGACAGGGGGCGCAGAGACCCAGTACTTC.

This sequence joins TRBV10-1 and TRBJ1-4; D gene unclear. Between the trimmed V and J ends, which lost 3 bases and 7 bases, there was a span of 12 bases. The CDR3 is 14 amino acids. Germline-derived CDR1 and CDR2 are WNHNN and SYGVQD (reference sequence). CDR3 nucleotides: TGCGCCAGCAGTGATGCCACCGAGGGTGAAAAACTGTTTTTT. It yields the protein CASSDATEGEKLFF.

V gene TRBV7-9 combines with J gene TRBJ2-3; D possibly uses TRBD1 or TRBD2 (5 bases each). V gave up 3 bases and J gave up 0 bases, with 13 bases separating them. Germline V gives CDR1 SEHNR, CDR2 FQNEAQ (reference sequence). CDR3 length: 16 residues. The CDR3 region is CASSFGTQESTDTQYF. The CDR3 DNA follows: TGTGCCAGCAGCTTCGGGACCCAGGAAAGCACAGATACGCAGTATTTT. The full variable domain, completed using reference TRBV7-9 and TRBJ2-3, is DTGVSQNPRHKITKRGQNVTFRCDPISEHNRLYWYRQTLGQGPEFLTYFQNEAQLEKSRLLSDRFSAERPKGSFSTLEIQRTEQGDSAMYLCASSFGTQESTDTQYFGPGTRLTVL.